The 10 T cell receptor beta chains given below trace back to one sample, sequenced in a study of blood T cell repertoires in COVID-19. Generated by immunoSEQ multiplex PCR, the TCRdb table keeps only in-frame clones and is missing some. The sample holds 100,000 to 150,000 clones, around 86% seen once. Material: peripheral blood. Receptor source: a woman in her seventies with COVID-19, enrolled during active disease.

V is TRBV5-1 and J is TRBJ1-3; D is uncertain. V lost 0 bases and J 0 bases, leaving 10 bases between the germline ends. The CDR3 has 16 amino acids. Germline CDR1 is SGHRS and CDR2 is YFSETQ. The CDR3 coding sequence is TGCGCCAGCAGCTTGGCACGGGAGGGCTCTGGAAACACCATATATTTT. This sequence encodes CASSLAREGSGNTIYF. Using reference TRBV5-1 and TRBJ1-3 for the parts outside the CDR3, the full variable domain is KAGVTQTPRYLIKTRGQQVTLSCSPISGHRSVSWYQQTPGQGLQFLFEYFSETQRNKGNFPGRFSGRQFSNSRSEMNVSTLELGDSALYLCASSLAREGSGNTIYFGEGSWLTVV.

The J gene is TRBJ1-1, the V gene TRBV30, with D possibly matching TRBD1 (5 bases). Germline lookup yields CDR1 GTSNPN and CDR2 SVGIG (reference sequence). V lost 2 bases, J lost 1 base, and 17 bases lay in between. There are 16 residues in the CDR3. The CDR3 region has the DNA TGTGCCTGGAGTAGGTCTTGGGGGGAATCGAACACTGAAGCTTTCTTT. Translation: CAWSRSWGESNTEAFF.

V gene TRBV4-2 combines with J gene TRBJ1-5; tentatively, D is TRBD1 (6 bases). In germline, CDR1 is LGHNA, CDR2 YNFKEQ. The CDR3 contains 14 residues. The ends were cut back, 0 bases at V and 5 bases at J, with 8 bases in the middle. Here the CDR3 reads CASSQDEGDQPQHF. In DNA form, the CDR3 reads TGTGCCAGCAGCCAAGATGAGGGGGATCAGCCCCAGCATTTT.

The DNA for the CDR3 is TGTGCCAGCAGCTTGGATTTGGGGCCTGGAAACACCATATATTTT. Translating gives CASSLDLGPGNTIYF. This chain uses TRBV5-4 with TRBJ1-3, with D possibly being TRBD1 (5 bases). CDR1 is SGHNT, CDR2 YYREEE, per germline (reference sequence). The germline V and J ends were trimmed by 0 bases and 2 bases, with 9 bases remaining between them. CDR3 size: 15 residues.

V and J are TRBV7-9 and TRBJ2-2; TRBD2 matches 10 bases. The CDR3 is made up of 18 amino acids. CDR1 SEHNR and CDR2 FQNEAQ come from the germline V gene (reference sequence). Trimming cost V 3 bases and J 0 bases; bases outside gene matches: 7. This CDR3 reads CASSFLASGGPNTGELFF. In nucleotides, the CDR3 is TGTGCCAGCAGCTTTCTGGCTAGCGGGGGCCCGAACACCGGGGAGCTGTTTTTT. Complete variable domain (other parts from reference TRBV7-9 and TRBJ2-2): DTGVSQNPRHKITKRGQNVTFRCDPISEHNRLYWYRQTLGQGPEFLTYFQNEAQLEKSRLLSDRFSAERPKGSFSTLEIQRTEQGDSAMYLCASSFLASGGPNTGELFFGEGSRLTVL.

This clone came up once. This chain joins TRBV19 and TRBJ1-2; TRBD1 agrees at 11 bases. V lost 4 bases, J lost 0 bases, and 4 bases stayed unmatched. Germline loops: CDR1 LNHDA, CDR2 SQIVND (reference sequence). This CDR3 comprises 16 residues. CDR3 coding DNA: TGTGCCAGTAGTACTTCGGGACAGGGGGCTAACTATGGCTACACCTTC. It yields the protein CASSTSGQGANYGYTF.

V gene TRBV20-1 combines with J gene TRBJ1-5; 7 bases align to TRBD1. CDR3 length: 13 residues. In germline, CDR1 is DFQATT, CDR2 SNEGSKA (reference sequence). V lost 3 bases to trimming and J lost 4 bases; unmatched junction nucleotides: 3. CDR3 sequence (DNA): TGCAGTGCTAGTGTACAGGGGAATCAGCCCCAGCATTTT. Protein: CSASVQGNQPQHF.

The chain is built from TRBV19 and TRBJ1-1, with unresolved D. The ends were cut back, 3 bases at V and 5 bases at J, with 13 bases in the middle. Germline V CDR1 and CDR2: LNHDA, SQIVND (reference sequence). This CDR3 spans 14 amino acids. The DNA of the CDR3 is TGTGCCAGTAGTATTGATCGGGATGGGACTGAAGCTTTCTTT. It translates to CASSIDRDGTEAFF.

As to this clone: Within the sample, other DNA sequences also encode this same CDR3. The chain uses TRBV6-4 and TRBJ2-3; 8 nucleotides line up with TRBD2. The V segment lost 4 bases and the J segment 1 base; nucleotides outside the gene matches: 1. The CDR3 is made up of 14 amino acids. Germline CDR1 reads MRHNA; CDR2 reads SNTAGT. The CDR3 spells CASSVLAGTDTQYF. The CDR3 DNA reads as TGTGCCAGCAGTGTACTAGCGGGCACAGATACGCAGTATTTT.

The chain uses TRBV28 and TRBJ1-4, with TRBD1 identical over 7 bases. Germline V gene data show CDR1 as MDHEN and CDR2 as SYDVKM. The V segment lost 1 base and the J segment 8 bases; nucleotides outside the gene matches: 10. This CDR3 has 16 amino acids. CDR3 DNA: TGTGCCAGCAGTTTATTTCTAACAGGGGAAGGAGAAAAACTGTTTTTT. Translated: CASSLFLTGEGEKLFF.